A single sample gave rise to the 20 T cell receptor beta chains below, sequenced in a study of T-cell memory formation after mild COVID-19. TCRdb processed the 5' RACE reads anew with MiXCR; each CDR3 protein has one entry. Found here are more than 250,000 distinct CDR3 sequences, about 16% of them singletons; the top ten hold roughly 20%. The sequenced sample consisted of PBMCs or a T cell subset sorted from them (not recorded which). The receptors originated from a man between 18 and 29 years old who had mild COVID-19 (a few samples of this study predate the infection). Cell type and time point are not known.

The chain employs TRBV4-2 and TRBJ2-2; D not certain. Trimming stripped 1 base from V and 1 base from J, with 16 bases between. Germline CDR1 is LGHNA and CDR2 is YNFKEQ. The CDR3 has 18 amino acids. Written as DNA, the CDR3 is TGTGCCAGCAGCCAAGGAATCAGCTCGGACGAGAACACCGGGGAGCTGTTTTTT. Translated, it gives CASSQGISSDENTGELFF.

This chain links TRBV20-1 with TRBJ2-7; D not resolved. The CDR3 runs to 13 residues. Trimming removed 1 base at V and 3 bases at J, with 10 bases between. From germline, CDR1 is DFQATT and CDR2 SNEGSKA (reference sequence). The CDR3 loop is CSARVLADYEQYF. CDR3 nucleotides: TGCAGTGCTAGAGTCCTTGCGGACTACGAGCAGTACTTC.

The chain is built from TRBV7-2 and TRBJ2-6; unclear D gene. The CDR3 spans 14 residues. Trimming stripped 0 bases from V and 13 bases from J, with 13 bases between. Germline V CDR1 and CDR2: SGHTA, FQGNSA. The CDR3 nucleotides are TGTGCCAGCAGCTTAGCGGAGTCAGGTGGAGTCCTGACTTTC. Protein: CASSLAESGGVLTF. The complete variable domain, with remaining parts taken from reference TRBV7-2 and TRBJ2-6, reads GAGVSQSPSNKVTEKGKDVELRCDPISGHTALYWYRQSLGQGLEFLIYFQGNSAPDKSGLPSDRFSAERTGGSVSTLTIQRTQQEDSAVYLCASSLAESGGVLTFGAGSRLTVL.

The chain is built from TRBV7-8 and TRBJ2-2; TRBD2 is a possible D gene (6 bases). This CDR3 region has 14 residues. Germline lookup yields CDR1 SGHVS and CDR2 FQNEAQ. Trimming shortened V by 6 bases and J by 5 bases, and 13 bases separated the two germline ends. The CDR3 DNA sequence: TGTGCCAGCAGGCCCCGGGGGTGGACCGGGGAGCTGTTTTTT. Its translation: CASRPRGWTGELFF.

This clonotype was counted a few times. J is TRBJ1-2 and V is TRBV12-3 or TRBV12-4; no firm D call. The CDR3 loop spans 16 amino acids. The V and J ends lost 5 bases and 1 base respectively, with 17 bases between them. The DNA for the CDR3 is TGTGCCAGCAGTCGCCAGAAATCGGTTGGTAACTATGGCTACACCTTC. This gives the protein CASSRQKSVGNYGYTF.

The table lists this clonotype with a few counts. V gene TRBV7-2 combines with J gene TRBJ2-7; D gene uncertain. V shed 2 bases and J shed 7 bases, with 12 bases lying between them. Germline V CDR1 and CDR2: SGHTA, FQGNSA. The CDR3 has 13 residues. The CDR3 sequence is CASSLSVGREQYV. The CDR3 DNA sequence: TGTGCCAGCAGCTTATCAGTAGGGCGGGAGCAGTACGTC.

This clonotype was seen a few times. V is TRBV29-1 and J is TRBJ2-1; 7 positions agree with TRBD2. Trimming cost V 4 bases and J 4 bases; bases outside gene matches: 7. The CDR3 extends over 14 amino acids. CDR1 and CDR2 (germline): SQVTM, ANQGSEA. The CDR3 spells CSVGGAGLYNEQFF. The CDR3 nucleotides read TGCAGCGTTGGTGGAGCGGGGTTATACAATGAGCAGTTCTTC.

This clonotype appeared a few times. CDR3 sequence reads: CAISESLDTYTEAFF. DNA of the CDR3: TGTGCCATCAGTGAGTCCTTGGACACCTACACTGAAGCTTTCTTT. The V and J genes are TRBV10-3 and TRBJ1-1, with a tentative D call TRBD1 (5 bases). Germline assignment: CDR1 ENHRY and CDR2 SYGVKD. V was pared by 0 bases and J by 3 bases, with 11 bases between. The CDR3 is made up of 15 amino acids.

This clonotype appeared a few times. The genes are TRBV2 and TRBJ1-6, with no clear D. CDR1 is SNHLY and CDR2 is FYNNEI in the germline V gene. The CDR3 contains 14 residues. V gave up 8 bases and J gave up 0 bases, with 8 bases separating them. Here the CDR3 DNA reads TGTGCCAGCGGGCGATACTCCTATAATTCACCCCTCCACTTT. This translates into CASGRYSYNSPLHF.

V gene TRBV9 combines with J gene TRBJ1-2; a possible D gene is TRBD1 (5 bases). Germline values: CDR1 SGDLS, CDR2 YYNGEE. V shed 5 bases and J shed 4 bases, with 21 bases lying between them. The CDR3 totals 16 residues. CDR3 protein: CASRAREGWAGYGYTF. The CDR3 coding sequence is TGTGCCAGCAGAGCCAGGGAAGGGTGGGCTGGCTATGGCTACACCTTC.

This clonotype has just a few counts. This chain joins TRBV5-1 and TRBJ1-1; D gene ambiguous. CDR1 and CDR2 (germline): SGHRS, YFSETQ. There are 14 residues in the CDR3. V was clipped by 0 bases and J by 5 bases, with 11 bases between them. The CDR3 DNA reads TGCGCCAGCAGCTTGGTGGCAGGAGATACTGAAGCTTTCTTT. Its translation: CASSLVAGDTEAFF.

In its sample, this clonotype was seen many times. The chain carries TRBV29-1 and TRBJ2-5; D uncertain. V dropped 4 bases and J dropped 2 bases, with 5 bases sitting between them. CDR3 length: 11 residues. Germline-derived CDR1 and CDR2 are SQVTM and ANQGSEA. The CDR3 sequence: CSVGLQETQYF. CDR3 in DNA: TGCAGCGTTGGTCTACAAGAGACCCAGTACTTC. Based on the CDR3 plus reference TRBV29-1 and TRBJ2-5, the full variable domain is SAVISQKPSRDICQRGTSLTIQCQVDSQVTMMFWYRQQPGQSLTLIATANQGSEATYESGFVIDKFPISRPNLTFSTLTVSNMSPEDSSIYLCSVGLQETQYFGPGTRLLVL.

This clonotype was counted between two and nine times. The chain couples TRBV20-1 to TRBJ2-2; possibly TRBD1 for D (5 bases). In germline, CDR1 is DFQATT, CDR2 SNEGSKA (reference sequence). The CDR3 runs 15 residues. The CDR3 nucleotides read TGCAGCCATAGGGGATCGGGTTTGAACACCGGGGAGCTGTTTTTT. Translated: CSHRGSGLNTGELFF.

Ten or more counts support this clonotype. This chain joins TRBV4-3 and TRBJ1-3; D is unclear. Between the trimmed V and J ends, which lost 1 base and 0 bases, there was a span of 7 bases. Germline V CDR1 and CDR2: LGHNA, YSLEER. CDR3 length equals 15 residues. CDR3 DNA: TGCGCCAGCAGCCAAGGGCCAAGCTCTGGAAACACCATATATTTT. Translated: CASSQGPSSGNTIYF.

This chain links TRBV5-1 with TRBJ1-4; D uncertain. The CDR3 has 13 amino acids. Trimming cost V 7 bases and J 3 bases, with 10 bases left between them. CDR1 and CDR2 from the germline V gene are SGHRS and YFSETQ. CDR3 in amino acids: CASAQEANEKLFF. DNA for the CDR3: TGCGCCAGCGCCCAGGAGGCTAATGAAAAACTGTTTTTT.

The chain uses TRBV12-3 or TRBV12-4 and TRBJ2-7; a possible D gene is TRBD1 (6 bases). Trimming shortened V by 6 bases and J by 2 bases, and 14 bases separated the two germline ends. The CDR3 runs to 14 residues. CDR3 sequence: CASSPSTGTYEQYF. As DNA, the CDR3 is TGTGCCAGCAGCCCTTCCACAGGGACCTACGAGCAGTACTTC.

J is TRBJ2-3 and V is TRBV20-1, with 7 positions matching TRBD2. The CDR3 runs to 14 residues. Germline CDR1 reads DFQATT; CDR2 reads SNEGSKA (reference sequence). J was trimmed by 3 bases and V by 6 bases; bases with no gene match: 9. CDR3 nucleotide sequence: TGCAGTGCCGGGCGAGCGGGGAGAACAGATACGCAGTATTTT. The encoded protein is CSAGRAGRTDTQYF.

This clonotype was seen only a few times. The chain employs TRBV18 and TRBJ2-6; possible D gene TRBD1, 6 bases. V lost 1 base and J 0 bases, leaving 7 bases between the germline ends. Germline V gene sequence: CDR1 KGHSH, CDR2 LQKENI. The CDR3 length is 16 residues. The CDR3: CASSPQQGSGANVLTF. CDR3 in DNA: TGTGCCAGCTCACCACAACAGGGCTCTGGGGCCAACGTCCTGACTTTC.

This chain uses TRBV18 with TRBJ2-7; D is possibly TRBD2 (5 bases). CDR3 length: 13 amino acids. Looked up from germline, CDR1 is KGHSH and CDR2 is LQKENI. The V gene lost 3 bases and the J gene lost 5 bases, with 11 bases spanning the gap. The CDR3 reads CASSPQGGNEQYF. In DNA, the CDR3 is TGTGCCAGCTCACCGCAAGGAGGAAACGAGCAGTACTTC.

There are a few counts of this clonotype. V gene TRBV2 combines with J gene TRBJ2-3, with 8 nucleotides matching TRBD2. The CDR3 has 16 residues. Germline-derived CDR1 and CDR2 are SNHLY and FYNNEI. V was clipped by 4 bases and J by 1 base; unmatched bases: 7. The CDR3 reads CASSARGSGGTDTQYF. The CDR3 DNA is TGTGCCAGCAGTGCCCGGGGTAGCGGGGGCACAGATACGCAGTATTTT.